Included here is one TCR beta chain sequence, with context. The sample comes from a study of CD8 T cells in ankylosing spondylitis. The length of the CDR3 is 14 residues. The V segment lost 5 bases and the J segment 8 bases; nucleotides outside the gene matches: 6. Libraries of TCR beta came from quantitative 5'-RACE with molecular barcodes. TCRdb fed the 5' RACE reads into MiXCR, producing one record per CDR3 protein. This sample has 230,000 or so distinct CDR3 sequences, with around 25% found just once. What was sequenced was blood, either unsorted or a sorted T cell fraction (not recorded which). The chain recombines TRBV12-3 or TRBV12-4 with TRBJ2-1; TRBD2 matches at 10 bases. The TCR was taken from a male donor with ankylosing spondylitis or in good health (not recorded which). CDR3 in DNA: TGTGCCAGCAGTCGAAGCGGGGGGGCCTATGAGCAGTTCTTC. This gives the protein CASSRSGGAYEQFF.